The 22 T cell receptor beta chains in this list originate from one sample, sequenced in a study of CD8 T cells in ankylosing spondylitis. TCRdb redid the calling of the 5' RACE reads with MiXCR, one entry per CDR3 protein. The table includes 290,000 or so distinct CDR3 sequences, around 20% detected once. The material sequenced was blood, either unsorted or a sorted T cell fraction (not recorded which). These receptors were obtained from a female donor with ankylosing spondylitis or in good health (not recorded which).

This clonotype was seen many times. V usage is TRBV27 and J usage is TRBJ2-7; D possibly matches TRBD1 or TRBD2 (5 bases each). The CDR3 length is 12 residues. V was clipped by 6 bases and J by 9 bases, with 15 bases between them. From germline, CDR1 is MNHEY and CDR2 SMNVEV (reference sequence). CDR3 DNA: TGTGCCAGCAGGCACACCCCGGGACGGCAGTACTTC. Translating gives CASRHTPGRQYF.

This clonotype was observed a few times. Here the CDR3 reads CASSPRQGSTDTQYF. In DNA form, the CDR3 reads TGTGCCAGCTCACCACGGCAGGGGAGCACAGATACGCAGTATTTT. The J gene is TRBJ2-3, the V gene TRBV18, with a tentative D call TRBD1 (6 bases). CDR1 is KGHSH and CDR2 is LQKENI in the germline V gene. The CDR3 sequence is 15 residues long. V lost 1 base to trimming and J lost 0 bases, with 8 bases between them.

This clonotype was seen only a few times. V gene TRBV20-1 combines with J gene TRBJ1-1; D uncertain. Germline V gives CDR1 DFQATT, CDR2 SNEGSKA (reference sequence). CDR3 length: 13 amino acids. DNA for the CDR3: TGCAGCATTCCTTGGGGTGGGAACACTGAAGCTTTCTTT. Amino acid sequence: CSIPWGGNTEAFF.

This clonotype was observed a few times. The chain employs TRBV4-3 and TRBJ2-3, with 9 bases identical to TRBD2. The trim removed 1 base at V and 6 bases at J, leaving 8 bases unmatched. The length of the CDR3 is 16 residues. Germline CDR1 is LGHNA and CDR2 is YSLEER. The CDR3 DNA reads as TGCGCCAGCAGCCAAGGACCTGGGCGGGAGGGGGATACGCAGTATTTT. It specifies CASSQGPGREGDTQYF.

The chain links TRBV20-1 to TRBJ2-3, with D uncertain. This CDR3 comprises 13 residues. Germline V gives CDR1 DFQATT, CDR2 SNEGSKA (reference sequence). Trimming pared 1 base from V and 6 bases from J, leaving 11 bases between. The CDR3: CSARAPSPDTQYF. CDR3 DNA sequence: TGCAGTGCTAGAGCCCCCAGCCCCGATACGCAGTATTTT.

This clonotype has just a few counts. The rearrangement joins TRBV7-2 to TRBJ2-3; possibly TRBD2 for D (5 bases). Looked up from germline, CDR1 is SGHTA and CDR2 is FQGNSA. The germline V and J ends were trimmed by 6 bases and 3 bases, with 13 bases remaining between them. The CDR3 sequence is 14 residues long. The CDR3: CASRKQSGTDTQYF. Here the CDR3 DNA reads TGTGCCAGCAGGAAGCAGTCGGGGACAGATACGCAGTATTTT. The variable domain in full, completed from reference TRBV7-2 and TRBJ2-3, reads GAGVSQSPSNKVTEKGKDVELRCDPISGHTALYWYRQSLGQGLEFLIYFQGNSAPDKSGLPSDRFSAERTGGSVSTLTIQRTQQEDSAVYLCASRKQSGTDTQYFGPGTRLTVL.

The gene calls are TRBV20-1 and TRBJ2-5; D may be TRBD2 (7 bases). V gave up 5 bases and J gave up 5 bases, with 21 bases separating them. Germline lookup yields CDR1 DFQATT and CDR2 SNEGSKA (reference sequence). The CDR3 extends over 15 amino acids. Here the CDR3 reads CSADYSGGIRETQYF. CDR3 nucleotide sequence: TGCAGTGCTGACTATTCGGGGGGCATTCGGGAGACCCAGTACTTC.

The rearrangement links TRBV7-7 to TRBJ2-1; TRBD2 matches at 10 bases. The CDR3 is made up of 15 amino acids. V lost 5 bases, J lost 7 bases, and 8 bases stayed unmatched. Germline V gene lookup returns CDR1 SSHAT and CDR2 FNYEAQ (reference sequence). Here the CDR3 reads CASSPWTSGANEQFF. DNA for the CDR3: TGTGCCAGCAGCCCCTGGACTAGCGGTGCAAATGAGCAGTTCTTC. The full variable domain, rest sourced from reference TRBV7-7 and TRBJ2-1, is GAGVSQSPRYKVTKRGQDVTLRCDPISSHATLYWYQQALGQGPEFLTYFNYEAQPDKSGLPSDRFSAERPEGSISTLTIQRTEQRDSAMYRCASSPWTSGANEQFFGPGTRLTVL.

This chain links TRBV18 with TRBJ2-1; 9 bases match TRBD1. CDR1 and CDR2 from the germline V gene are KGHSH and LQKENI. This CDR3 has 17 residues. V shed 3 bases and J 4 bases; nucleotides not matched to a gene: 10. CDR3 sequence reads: CASSPEAGTGRYNEQFF. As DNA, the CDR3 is TGTGCCAGCTCACCGGAAGCCGGGACAGGGAGATACAATGAGCAGTTCTTC.

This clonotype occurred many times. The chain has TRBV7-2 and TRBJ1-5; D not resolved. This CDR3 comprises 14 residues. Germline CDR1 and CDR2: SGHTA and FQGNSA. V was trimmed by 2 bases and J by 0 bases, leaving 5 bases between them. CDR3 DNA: TGTGCCAGCAGCTTACCTTTTAGCAATCAGCCCCAGCATTTT. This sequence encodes CASSLPFSNQPQHF.

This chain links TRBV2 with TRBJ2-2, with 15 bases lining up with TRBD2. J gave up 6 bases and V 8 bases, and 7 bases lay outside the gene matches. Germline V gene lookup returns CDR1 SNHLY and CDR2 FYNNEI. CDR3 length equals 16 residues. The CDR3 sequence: CASGLAGGPSSGELFF. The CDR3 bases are TGTGCCAGCGGACTAGCGGGAGGGCCCTCGTCCGGGGAGCTGTTTTTT.

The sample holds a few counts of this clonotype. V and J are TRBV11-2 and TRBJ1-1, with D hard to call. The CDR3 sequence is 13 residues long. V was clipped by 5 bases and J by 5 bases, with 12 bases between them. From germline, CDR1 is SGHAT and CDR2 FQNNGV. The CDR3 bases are TGTGCCAGCAGCCCCCCTGGCGGGACTGAAGCTTTCTTT. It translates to CASSPPGGTEAFF.

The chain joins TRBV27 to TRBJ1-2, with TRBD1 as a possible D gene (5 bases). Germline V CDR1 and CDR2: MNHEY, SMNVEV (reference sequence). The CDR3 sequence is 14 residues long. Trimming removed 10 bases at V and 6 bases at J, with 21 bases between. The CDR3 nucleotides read TGTGCCACCCTACGGGGGGGTGGCAGCCATGGCTACACCTTC. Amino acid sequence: CATLRGGGSHGYTF.

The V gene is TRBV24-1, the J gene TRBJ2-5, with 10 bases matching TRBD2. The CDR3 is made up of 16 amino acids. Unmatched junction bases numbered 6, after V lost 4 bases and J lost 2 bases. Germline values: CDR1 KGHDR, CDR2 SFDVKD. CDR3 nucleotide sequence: TGTGCCACCAGTGAGCCGAGCGGGAGGGCTCAAGAGACCCAGTACTTC. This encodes CATSEPSGRAQETQYF.

The CDR3 region has the DNA TGTGCCAGCAGTACCTACCTGGAAAACATTCAGTACTTC. Amino acids: CASSTYLENIQYF. The chain carries TRBV6-6 and TRBJ2-4; D is unresolved. The CDR3 runs to 13 residues. Germline values: CDR1 MNHNY, CDR2 SVGAGI (reference sequence). The V end lost 5 bases, the J end lost 5 bases, and 10 bases lay between the germline ends.

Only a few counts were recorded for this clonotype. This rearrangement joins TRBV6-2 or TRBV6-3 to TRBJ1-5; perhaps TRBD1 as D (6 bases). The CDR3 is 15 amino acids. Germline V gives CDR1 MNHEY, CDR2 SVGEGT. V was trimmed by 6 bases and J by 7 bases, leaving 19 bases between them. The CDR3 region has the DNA TGTGCCAGCAGCCCGGGTCGGGGGCGGAGGCAGCCCCAGCATTTT. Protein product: CASSPGRGRRQPQHF.

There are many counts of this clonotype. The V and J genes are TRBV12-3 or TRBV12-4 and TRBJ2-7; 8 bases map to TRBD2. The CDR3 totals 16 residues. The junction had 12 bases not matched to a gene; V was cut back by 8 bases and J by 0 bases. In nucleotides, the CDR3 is TGTGCCAGCTCCCCAATTAGCGGGACGGTCTCCTACGAGCAGTACTTC. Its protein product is CASSPISGTVSYEQYF.

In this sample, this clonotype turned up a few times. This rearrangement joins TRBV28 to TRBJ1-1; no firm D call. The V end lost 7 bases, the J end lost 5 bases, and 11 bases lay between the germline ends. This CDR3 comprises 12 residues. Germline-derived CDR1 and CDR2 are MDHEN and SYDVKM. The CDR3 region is CASIGRVTEAFF. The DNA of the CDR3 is TGTGCCAGCATAGGAAGGGTAACTGAAGCTTTCTTT.

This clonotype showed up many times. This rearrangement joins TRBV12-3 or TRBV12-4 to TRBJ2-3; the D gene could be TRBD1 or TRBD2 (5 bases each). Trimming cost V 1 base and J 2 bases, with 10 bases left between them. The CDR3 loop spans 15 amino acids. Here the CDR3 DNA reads TGTGCCAGCAGTTTAGGTACGGGACCCACAGATACGCAGTATTTT. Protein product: CASSLGTGPTDTQYF.

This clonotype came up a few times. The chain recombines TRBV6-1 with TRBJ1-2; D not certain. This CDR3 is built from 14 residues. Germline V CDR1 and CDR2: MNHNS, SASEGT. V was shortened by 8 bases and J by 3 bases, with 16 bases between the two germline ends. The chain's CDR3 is CASFGGGADYGYTF. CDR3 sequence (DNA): TGTGCCAGCTTCGGCGGCGGAGCTGACTATGGCTACACCTTC.

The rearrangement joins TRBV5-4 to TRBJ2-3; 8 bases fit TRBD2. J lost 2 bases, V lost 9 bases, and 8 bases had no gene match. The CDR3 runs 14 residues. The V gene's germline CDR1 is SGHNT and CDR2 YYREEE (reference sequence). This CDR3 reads CAIEVGGATDTQYF. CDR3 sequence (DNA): TGTGCCATCGAAGTCGGGGGGGCCACAGATACGCAGTATTTT.

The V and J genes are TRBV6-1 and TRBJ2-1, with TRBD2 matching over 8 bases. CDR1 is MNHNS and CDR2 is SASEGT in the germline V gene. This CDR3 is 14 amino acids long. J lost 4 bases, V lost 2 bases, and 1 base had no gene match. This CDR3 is CASSESGRYNEQFF. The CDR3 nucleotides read TGTGCCAGCAGTGAAAGCGGGAGATACAATGAGCAGTTCTTC.